One sample yielded the 13 T cell receptor beta chains listed below, sequenced in a study of neurological immune-mediated disorders. TCRdb used MiXCR to reprocess the 5' RACE reads, holding one entry per CDR3 protein. This table holds tens of thousands of distinct CDR3 sequences, around 6% found once. Sequencing was carried out using CD8+ T cells from blood. All receptors come from a man in his late teens or twenties in good health.

This clonotype was counted ten times or more. The CDR3 reads CATSEGGSASPLHF. For the CDR3, the DNA is TGTGCCACCAGCGAGGGCGGTTCAGCCTCACCCCTCCACTTT. The chain has TRBV15 and TRBJ1-6, with D unresolved. Germline loops: CDR1 LNHNV, CDR2 YYDKDF (reference sequence). Trimming took off 5 bases at V and 10 bases at J, with 15 bases between the two ends. This CDR3 spans 14 amino acids.

This clonotype was counted at least ten times. The V and J genes are TRBV7-9 and TRBJ2-7; 7 nucleotides agree with TRBD1. V shed 6 bases and J 2 bases; nucleotides not matched to a gene: 7. This CDR3 is built from 14 residues. Germline V gene sequence: CDR1 SEHNR, CDR2 FQNEAQ (reference sequence). As DNA, the CDR3 is TGTGCCAGCAGGGAGACAGGGTTTCCCTACGAGCAGTACTTC. Residues: CASRETGFPYEQYF.

This clonotype was recorded a few times. The J gene is TRBJ1-2, the V gene TRBV20-1; TRBD1 matches at 8 bases. V was pared by 0 bases and J by 5 bases, with 8 bases of the junction left unmatched. The germline CDR1 and CDR2 sequences are DFQATT and SNEGSKA (reference sequence). The length of the CDR3 is 15 residues. The CDR3 here is CSARETGALRYGYTF. DNA of the CDR3: TGCAGTGCTAGAGAGACAGGGGCCTTACGATATGGCTACACCTTC.

This rearrangement joins TRBV6-5 to TRBJ1-6, with D hard to call. The V end lost 11 bases, the J end lost 4 bases, and 15 bases lay between the germline ends. Germline V gene data show CDR1 as MNHEY and CDR2 as SVGAGI. The CDR3 is 14 residues long. This chain's CDR3 is CAVGEEIYNSPLHF. For the CDR3, the DNA is TGTGCCGTCGGTGAAGAAATTTATAATTCACCCCTCCACTTT.

This clonotype was seen a few times. DNA of the CDR3: TGCAGTGCTAGAGAGATAGAGAGGCAGGGAGCTAACTATGGCTACACCTTC. Protein product: CSAREIERQGANYGYTF. The chain uses TRBV20-1 and TRBJ1-2, with D possibly matching TRBD1 (5 bases). The V gene's germline CDR1 is DFQATT and CDR2 SNEGSKA (reference sequence). The CDR3 consists of 17 residues. Trimming pared 0 bases from V and 0 bases from J, leaving 17 bases between.

This clonotype was recorded many times. CDR3 residues: CASSLAGMRDTQYF. The DNA of the CDR3 is TGCGCCAGCAGCTTGGCCGGCATGAGAGATACGCAGTATTTT. The gene calls are TRBV5-1 and TRBJ2-3; D unclear. The CDR3 covers 14 residues. CDR1 is SGHRS, CDR2 YFSETQ, per germline. V lost 0 bases and J 5 bases, leaving 10 bases between the germline ends.

This clonotype was picked up many times. The CDR3 here is CASSLWGRATDTQYF. The CDR3 bases are TGTGCCAGCAGCTTGTGGGGTCGGGCAACAGATACGCAGTATTTT. The chain joins TRBV5-6 to TRBJ2-3; no definite D call. The CDR3 has 15 amino acids. Trimming took off 1 base at V and 3 bases at J, with 12 bases between the two ends. Germline CDR1 reads SGHDT; CDR2 reads YYEEEE.

In regard to this clonotype: The conserved phenylalanine or tryptophan normally closing the CDR3 is absent here, so this likely arose from a read error. The rearrangement uses TRBV9 and TRBJ1-1; D is undetermined. Germline V gene lookup returns CDR1 SGDLS and CDR2 YYNGEE. CDR3 length: 14 amino acids. The CDR3 spells CASSPPPMNTEAFS. CDR3 nucleotide sequence: TGTGCGAGCAGCCCCCCACCCATGAACACTGAAGCTTTCTCT.

The table lists this clonotype with many counts. The chain carries TRBV5-1 and TRBJ2-7, with a weak D call TRBD1 (5 bases). The germline V gene has CDR1 SGHRS and CDR2 YFSETQ. V was cut by 0 bases and J by 5 bases, with 12 bases left in between. This CDR3 has 14 amino acids. The CDR3 region is CASSLDRLGNEQYF. DNA of the CDR3: TGCGCCAGCAGCTTGGACAGGTTGGGGAACGAGCAGTACTTC.

The chain couples TRBV19 to TRBJ1-2, with 8 positions matching TRBD1. V was pared by 3 bases and J by 4 bases, with 7 bases of the junction left unmatched. Germline V CDR1 and CDR2: LNHDA, SQIVND (reference sequence). This CDR3 region has 15 residues. The CDR3 protein is CASSIEQGDAYGYTF. For the CDR3, the DNA is TGTGCCAGTAGTATTGAACAGGGGGACGCCTATGGCTACACCTTC.

This clonotype was counted many times. V is TRBV5-1 and J is TRBJ1-1, with 9 bases matching TRBD1. V was clipped by 0 bases and J by 3 bases; unmatched bases: 15. The CDR3 length is 19 residues. Germline V lookup: CDR1 SGHRS, CDR2 YFSETQ. In DNA form, the CDR3 reads TGCGCCAGCAGCTTGGACGGGACAGGGAACTTGAGATCGGACACTGAAGCTTTCTTT. This codes for CASSLDGTGNLRSDTEAFF. Drawing the rest from reference TRBV5-1 and TRBJ1-1, the complete variable domain is KAGVTQTPRYLIKTRGQQVTLSCSPISGHRSVSWYQQTPGQGLQFLFEYFSETQRNKGNFPGRFSGRQFSNSRSEMNVSTLELGDSALYLCASSLDGTGNLRSDTEAFFGQGTRLTVV.

Many counts were recorded for this clonotype. This chain links TRBV7-8 with TRBJ2-7; TRBD1 agrees at 10 bases. V shed 5 bases and J 1 base; nucleotides not matched to a gene: 5. The CDR3 is made up of 15 amino acids. From germline, CDR1 is SGHVS and CDR2 FQNEAQ. In nucleotides, the CDR3 is TGTGCCAGCAGCCTTTGGACAGGGGGGTCCTACGAGCAGTACTTC. It specifies CASSLWTGGSYEQYF.

There are many counts of this clonotype. The chain joins TRBV2 to TRBJ2-7; D possibly corresponds to TRBD2 (6 bases). This CDR3 spans 13 amino acids. Germline-derived CDR1 and CDR2 are SNHLY and FYNNEI. Trimming removed 9 bases at V and 0 bases at J, with 12 bases between. The CDR3 DNA reads as TGTGCCAGTACCATAGCGGACTCCTACGAGCAGTACTTC. It encodes CASTIADSYEQYF.